The clone carrying this T cell receptor beta chain showed up many times. The antigen is undetermined. The data were obtained in a study of post-analysis software for immune sequencing data. The wider study: The patients showed relapsing-remitting, secondary progressive and progressive-relapsing multiple sclerosis courses. General study points: Higher frequency in patients than in controls was seen for about five TRBV segments, with TRBV5-6, TRBV5-1 and TRBV20-1 among them. Strong same-batch co-clustering of samples appeared with F measure clustering.

The CDR3 spans 13 residues. Losses at the gene ends were 10 bases for V and 2 bases for J; bases not matched to a gene: 7. Prepared TCR beta cDNA libraries contained unique molecular identifiers. With about 0.95 to 10 million T cells as the source, hundreds of thousands of cDNA molecules resulted. Each CDR3 protein gets one entry after TCRdb re-called the PCR reads with MiXCR. The sample carries fewer than 850,000 distinct CDR3 sequences, roughly 29% recorded once. The specimen sequenced was blood. The chain links TRBV12-3 or TRBV12-4 to TRBJ1-2; 7 bases agree with TRBD1. The clonotype comes from a girl aged 10-17 years with multiple sclerosis. The CDR3 sequence is CATARQGNYGYTF. The DNA for the CDR3 is TGTGCCACCGCCCGACAGGGAAACTATGGCTACACCTTC.